This T cell receptor (beta chain) derives from a study of cytomegalovirus exposure and HLA in healthy donors (dated by TCRdb to 2017 to 2019). About the full investigation: In an earlier analysis of approximately 640 of the donors, about 270 Gb of sequence data and 90 million to 130 million unique TCR beta sequences from about 179 million T cells were reported. About 300 gigabases of sequencing data and tens of millions of unique TCR sequences were included in an early release covering several hundred HLA-typed donors. Of the approximately 400 genotyped donors, approximately 83% fell in the genetic ancestry cluster associated with self-reported Caucasian donors. The aim of the study was to test whether cataloging public T cell receptors could identify signatures of past pathogen exposure. The study used immunosequencing to profile the T cell repertoires of 670 or so subjects and linked those repertoires to cytomegalovirus serostatus. Besides the first cohort of roughly 660 subjects, a separate validation cohort made up of over 95 different subjects was used. To predict cytomegalovirus infection status, the study brought together high-throughput TCR immunosequencing, statistical association of individual TCRs with disease status, and machine learning. A later analysis re-examined previously published TCR beta repertoires from about 700 donors and added high-resolution HLA genotyping to investigate patterns of TCR occurrence. The later analysis used no new phenotypic data to find candidate immune exposures, relying instead on TCR beta sequences and their occurrence across donors. In an earlier analysis of 550 to 700 of the donors, high-throughput TCR beta sequencing was used to judge whether each TCR beta V gene segment behaved as functional or pseudogenic. Donor age, sex, ethnicity and CMV serostatus were compiled together with the repertoire data. A later genetic analysis used genome-wide SNP genotypes for about 65% of the 666 donors, treating that subset as a discovery cohort. Every repertoire in the discovery cohort had been generated on one and the same sequencing platform. HLA typing covered class I and class II loci at four-digit resolution. Typing coverage differed by locus: A, B, C, DRB1 and DQB1 were typed in about 620-630 donors, DQA1 in approximately 520, DPA1 in 600 to 610, and DPB1 in roughly 470. Because of strong linkage in the cohort, 4 to 6 DR-DQ haplotypes were treated as single units for association and clustering. On average, approximately 250,000 unique TCR beta nucleotide sequences were sequenced per donor among several hundred genotyped donors of the cohort, with roughly 20% of those sequences being non-productive. General study outcomes and caveats: In vitro tests confirmed that a few of the cytomegalovirus-associated TCR beta chains recognize cytomegalovirus antigens. Only TCR beta chains were sequenced in this cohort, and the absence of alpha or paired-chain data limited detectable features. When HLA alleles, especially DR and DQ, strongly co-occurred, TCR associations were difficult to assign to individual alleles. CMV serostatus was the only immune exposure information available for the cohort. The earlier analysis of almost 600 of the donors excluded over 15 rarely observed V segments, including chromosome 9 orphons, because counts were too low. It was suggested by the authors that the approach could potentially be generalized to other disease states and immunological phenotypes. In a later analysis, most CMV-associated TCR beta chains were found to appear HLA-restricted, with HLA associations seemingly driven largely by CMV exposure. A later analysis associated about 18,000 TCR beta sequences with specific HLA alleles at a false discovery rate of 0.05. Compared with the 666-donor mean, donors in an Asian-associated ancestry cluster had fewer N-insertions in productive TCRs, according to a later genetic analysis. Cytomegalovirus status was reported to be diagnosed by the classifier with high specificity and sensitivity in both the original and validation cohorts. Because HLA typing was unavailable for some donors at each locus, only the typed subset was used in association tests. Linkage disequilibrium might explain the correlated functional status among segregating V segments, but an unknown experimental factor could not be excluded. In the study, about 150 TCR beta chains were listed as associated with cytomegalovirus. The sequencing pipeline was judged likely to have produced a cluster of highly shared sequence variants as a technical artifact. A further reported finding was that TCR beta sequences accurately predicted the HLA-A and HLA-B alleles for most subjects in the first cohort. In a later genetic analysis, a missense DCLRE1C variant was associated with V-gene and J-gene trimming of TCR beta chains, and the association was replicated in an independent cohort. While some public TCRs were present in many individuals, most TCR sequences turned up only very rarely across donors. In a later analysis, several top co-occurrence clusters were reported to appear linked to parvovirus B19, influenza, CMV and Epstein-Barr virus. Presence/absence analyses assumed roughly uniform sequencing depth across donors, an assumption that may not hold. A later analysis found that TCR association rates varied across HLA loci, with DRB1 alleles showing the most associated TCRs and HLA-C alleles the fewest. Some IMGT-functional V segments, including TRBV6-2 and TRBV6-3, could not be distinguished by the 87-base-pair reads and were therefore excluded. A later analysis found that HLA-associated TCR beta chains were more clonally expanded and had lower generation probabilities than equally common non-associated chains. Broadly in line with IMGT annotations, most TCR beta V segments showed up in productive rearrangements about 87% or about 30% of the time in an earlier analysis of 450 to 600 of the donors.

To note about this clone: The antigen it recognizes is unknown. Per-base quality was not reported, and no clone a single base away is much larger than it.

The library relied on the immunoSEQ multiplex PCR assay. A mixture of 60 forward primers for TCR Vbeta segments and 13 reverse primers for TCR Jbeta segments was used in the multiplex PCR. The CDR3 region of rearranged TCR beta genes was amplified from genomic DNA by a multiplex PCR assay. Amplified TCR beta libraries were sequenced as 87-base-pair reads on the Illumina HiSeq System. Under the source paper's analysis protocol: Across the 600 to 700 repertoires, a later analysis counted around 80 million unique TCR beta chains, roughly 11 million of which were shared by at least two donors. To remove PCR and sequencing errors, raw reads were error-corrected and collapsed into unique sequences using a nearest-neighbor algorithm that merged closely related sequences. Alignment of CDR3 sequences to IMGT reference sequences was used to assign V, D and J gene segments. For a sequence to be retained, a match of at least six nucleotides was required to both a V gene segment and a J gene segment. A rearrangement counted as productive if the CDR3 had no stop codons and remained in frame with V and J, and every other rearrangement counted as non-productive. CDR3 was defined by IMGT convention, running from the second conserved V-encoded cysteine to the conserved J-encoded phenylalanine. In an earlier analysis of 550 to 650 of the donors, sequences lacking an unambiguous match to a single V gene segment were excluded. In an earlier analysis of almost 600 of the donors, a V segment was called functional when productive rearrangements were above 56.7%, and segregating when the standard deviation between donors exceeded 5%. To diagnose cytomegalovirus status from the catalog of TCR beta chain sequences, a statistical classification framework was built. In a later analysis, TCR nucleotide sequences were compared against IMGT/GENE-DB human TR gene sequences so that V and J genes could be assigned. The TCRdist pipeline was used in a later analysis to assign CDR3 sequences and most-parsimonious VDJ recombination scenarios. A later analysis defined each TCR beta chain by its CDR3 amino acid sequence plus V-gene family, and excluded reads lacking a unique V-gene family. A later analysis removed 500 to 600 highly shared, low-generation-probability nucleotide sequences to deal with suspected cross-contamination and a sequencing artifact. In a later analysis, a clonal expansion index for each public chain was calculated from normalized within-repertoire ranks of inferred template counts. In a later analysis, generation probabilities were computed with a VDJ recombination model fitted to out-of-frame rearrangements, and the resulting probabilities were checked against IGoR. In a later analysis, hypergeometric tests were used to score TCR-TCR, TCR-HLA and TCR-CMV co-occurrence, with a repertoire-size bias correction applied to TCR pairs. In a later analysis, false discovery rates were estimated by permuting HLA or CMV assignments 20 times. A later analysis grouped co-occurring TCRs with DBSCAN, adding TCRdist sequence similarity when clustering within HLA-allele-positive subsets. Co-occurrence clustering excluded repertoires with fewer than 30,000 or more than 120,000 public chains, plus five with anomalous nucleotide sharing. Imported from immuneACCESS, the table was reduced by TCRdb to in-frame sequences with V and J called. These copies leave out some clones; in studies compared against another copy, an unresolved V gene accounts for under half, and the cause of the remainder is not known. D and trimming were read from the DNA, whereas the V and J calls and clone size are those reported in that table. The sample yields 140,000 to 150,000 clones; about 73% were counted once. About 3% of the sample is in the top ten clones.

Taken from the germline V gene (reference sequence), the CDR1 and CDR2 loops are LNHDA and SQIVND. The CDR3 goes from the cysteine to the phenylalanine over 17 residues. The retained sequence is limited to the CDR3, 51 bases, with the frame set at the first base. V was cut back by 2 bases and J by 2 bases, leaving a gap of 16 bases between them. In total, fewer than 750 healthy bone marrow donors made up the cohort. At the time of sampling, all cohort members were nominally healthy, though unrecorded immune exposures were likely present. The donor was CMV seropositive and belonged to the group of 250 to 350 seropositive cohort members. A peripheral blood sample was provided by each donor, and peripheral blood mononuclear cells were used for TCR beta sequencing. The Qiagen DNeasy Blood Extraction Kit was used to extract genomic DNA from the blood cell samples.

Specimen: PBMCs. The sequence was collected from a man in his forties in good health and CMV-seropositive. Rearrangement joined TRBV19 to TRBJ2-1, with TRBD1 as a weak D call on 5 bases. CDR3 reads: CASSILLRRDTYNEQFF. The bases read TGTGCCAGTAGTATACTGCTCCGCAGGGATACCTACAATGAGCAGTTCTTC.